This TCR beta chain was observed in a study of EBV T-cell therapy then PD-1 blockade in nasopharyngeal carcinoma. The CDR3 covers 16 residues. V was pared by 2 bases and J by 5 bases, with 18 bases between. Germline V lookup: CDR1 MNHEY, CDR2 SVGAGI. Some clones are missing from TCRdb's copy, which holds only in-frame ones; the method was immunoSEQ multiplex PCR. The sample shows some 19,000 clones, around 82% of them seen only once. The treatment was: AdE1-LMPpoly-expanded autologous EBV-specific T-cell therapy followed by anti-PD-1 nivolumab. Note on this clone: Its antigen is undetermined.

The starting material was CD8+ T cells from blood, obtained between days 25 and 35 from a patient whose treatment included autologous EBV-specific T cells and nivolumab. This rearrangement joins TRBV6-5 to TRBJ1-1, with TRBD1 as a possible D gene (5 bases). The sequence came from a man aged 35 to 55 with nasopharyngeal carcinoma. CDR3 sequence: CASSYALGEPETEAFF. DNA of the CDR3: TGTGCCAGCAGTTACGCCTTGGGGGAACCGGAGACTGAAGCTTTCTTT.